The present TCR beta chain was sequenced within a study of quantifying T cell responses using KT2 cells. Whole-study context: RNA was reverse transcribed with TCR alpha and beta constant-region primers.

A single-stranded UMI oligo with SP2 sequence was ligated to cDNA 3' ends. An equimolar mix of RC1.1 and RC1.2 primed the beta chain across TRBC1 and TRBC2. TCRdb redid the calling of the UMI-ligation and nested PCR reads with MiXCR, one entry per CDR3 protein. The table lists approximately 46,000 distinct CDR3 sequences, around a tenth of them singletons, with about 10% in the top ten. KT2, a clone with a known TCR, was spiked into unfractionated PBMC. At least ten counts were recorded for this clonotype. The V gene lost 8 bases and the J gene lost 0 bases, with 12 bases spanning the gap. The length of the CDR3 is 14 residues. From germline, CDR1 is WNHNN and CDR2 SYGVQD (reference sequence).

Specimen: PBMCs spiked with cells of the T cell clone KT2. V gene TRBV10-1 combines with J gene TRBJ2-3; weak D call: TRBD2 (6 bases). The receptor was derived from a human donor. CDR3 region: CASGSGTSTDTQYF. CDR3 coding DNA: TGCGCCAGCGGTTCAGGGACTAGCACAGATACGCAGTATTTT.